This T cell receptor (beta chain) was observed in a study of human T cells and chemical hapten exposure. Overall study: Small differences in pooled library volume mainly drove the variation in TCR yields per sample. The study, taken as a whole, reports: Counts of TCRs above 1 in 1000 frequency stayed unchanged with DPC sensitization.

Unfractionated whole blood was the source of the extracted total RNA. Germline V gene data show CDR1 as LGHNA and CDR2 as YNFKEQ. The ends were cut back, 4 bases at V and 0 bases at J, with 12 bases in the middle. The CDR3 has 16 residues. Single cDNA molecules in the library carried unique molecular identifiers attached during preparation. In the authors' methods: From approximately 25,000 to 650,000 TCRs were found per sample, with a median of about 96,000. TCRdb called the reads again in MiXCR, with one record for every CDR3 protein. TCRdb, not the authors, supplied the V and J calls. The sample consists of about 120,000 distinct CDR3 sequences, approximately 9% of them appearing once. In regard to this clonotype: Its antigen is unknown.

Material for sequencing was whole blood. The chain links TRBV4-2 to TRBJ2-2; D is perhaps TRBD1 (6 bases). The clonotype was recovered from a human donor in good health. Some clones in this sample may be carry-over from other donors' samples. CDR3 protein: CASSPLGAPNTGELFF. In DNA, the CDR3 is TGTGCCAGCAGCCCCCTGGGGGCCCCGAACACCGGGGAGCTGTTTTTT.